This TCR beta chain was observed in a study of cytomegalovirus exposure and HLA in healthy donors. Study information: The same platform as the roughly 670 first-cohort repertoires was used for the 100 to 150 validation repertoires, a later analysis reported.

The CDR3 runs 15 residues. The germline V gene has CDR1 MDHEN and CDR2 SYDVKM. Between the trimmed V and J ends, which lost 7 bases and 0 bases, there was a span of 16 bases. Note on this clone: Its specificity is not known.

Study-wide results and limits: In vitro checks showed that a few CMV-associated chains really do target CMV antigens. Researchers counted around 180 TCR beta chains as cytomegalovirus-associated.

Profiling relied on immunoSEQ multiplex PCR, and the TCRdb table lists in-frame clones only, not all of them. In the table there are roughly 90,000 clones, approximately 93% of which are singletons. The receptor was derived from a woman aged 25 to 39 in good health and CMV-seropositive. Sequencing was done on a sample of PBMCs. V is TRBV28 and J is TRBJ2-7; a weak D match, TRBD1 (6 bases). CDR3 sequence reads: CASTTDRPYSYEQYF. CDR3 bases: TGTGCCAGCACCACGGACAGACCGTACTCCTACGAGCAGTACTTC.